The 24 T cell receptor beta chains listed next were all sequenced from one sample in a study of blood T cell repertoires in COVID-19. Data came from immunoSEQ multiplex PCR; TCRdb stores just in-frame clones and leaves some out. The table records 200,000 to 250,000 clones, about 90% of them present only once. Sequenced input: peripheral blood. The receptors originated from a woman between 18 and 29 years old who had recovered from COVID-19.

This clone has just a few counts. The rearrangement uses TRBV5-1 and TRBJ2-7; TRBD2 might be the D (6 bases). The germline gives CDR1 SGHRS, CDR2 YFSETQ. The V gene lost 1 base and the J gene lost 3 bases, with 11 bases spanning the gap. The CDR3 extends over 14 amino acids. The CDR3 DNA reads as TGCGCCAGCAGCTTGCAGCGGGTTGGCTACGAGCAGTACTTC. The encoded protein is CASSLQRVGYEQYF.

This clone was observed many times. This chain connects TRBV6-4 to TRBJ2-2, with 7 bases lining up with TRBD1. The CDR3 is 14 amino acids. The ends lost 4 bases at V and 4 bases at J; junction bases unmatched: 3. Looked up from germline, CDR1 is MRHNA and CDR2 is SNTAGT. The CDR3 protein is CASSGAGGTGELFF. In nucleotides, the CDR3 is TGTGCCAGCAGTGGGGCAGGGGGCACCGGGGAGCTGTTTTTT.

J is TRBJ2-7 and V is TRBV25-1; D perhaps matches TRBD1 (6 bases). The CDR3 totals 16 residues. Per the germline V gene, CDR1 is MGHDK and CDR2 is SYGVNS. Deletions cut 1 base from V and 4 bases from J, with 17 bases between. The CDR3: CASSESGIPGEYEQYF. In nucleotides, the CDR3 is TGTGCCAGCAGTGAATCTGGTATCCCAGGGGAATACGAGCAGTACTTC.

The chain combines TRBV6-5 with TRBJ1-2; perhaps TRBD1 as D (6 bases). There are 13 residues in the CDR3. V gave up 7 bases and J gave up 4 bases, with 13 bases separating them. Germline V CDR1 and CDR2: MNHEY, SVGAGI. The CDR3: CASMRGGFYGYTF. As DNA, the CDR3 is TGTGCCAGCATGAGGGGGGGCTTCTATGGCTACACCTTC.

CDR3 bases: TGCGCCAGCAGCCGATACACGGGACTCGAGACCACTGAAGCTTTCTTT. It codes for CASSRYTGLETTEAFF. The V gene is TRBV4-1, the J gene TRBJ1-1; tentative D call: TRBD1 (5 bases). This CDR3 region has 16 residues. Germline V gene lookup returns CDR1 MGHRA and CDR2 YSYEKL. The V end was cut by 4 bases, the J end by 4 bases, with 19 bases between.

The rearrangement uses TRBV9 and TRBJ2-7; no clear D. The V end lost 3 bases, the J end lost 6 bases, and 10 bases lay between the germline ends. The CDR3 runs 12 residues. Germline CDR1 SGDLS, CDR2 YYNGEE. CDR3 sequence reads: CASSALTGEQYF. The DNA for the CDR3 is TGTGCCAGCAGCGCGCTAACTGGCGAGCAGTACTTC.

CDR3: CAGRDSDYEQYF. The CDR3 DNA follows: TGTGCCGGACGGGACAGCGATTACGAGCAGTACTTC. The chain links TRBV30 to TRBJ2-7; 7 nucleotides agree with TRBD1. CDR1 is GTSNPN and CDR2 is SVGIG in the germline V gene (reference sequence). This CDR3 spans 12 amino acids. The V gene end was trimmed by 8 bases and the J gene end by 4 bases; junction bases not matched to a gene: 8.

This clone was recorded a few times. This sequence joins TRBV10-1 and TRBJ1-1; D uncertain. The CDR3 spans 14 residues. V was shortened by 5 bases and J by 0 bases, with 10 bases between the two germline ends. Germline lookup yields CDR1 WNHNN and CDR2 SYGVQD (reference sequence). For the CDR3, the DNA is TGCGCCAGCAGTAGGTCGGAGGTGAACACTGAAGCTTTCTTT. Its translation: CASSRSEVNTEAFF.

V gene TRBV5-1 combines with J gene TRBJ2-7; 9 positions match TRBD1. After removal of 6 bases from V and 4 bases from J, the junction contained 11 bases not matched to a gene. The CDR3 length is 15 residues. Germline loops: CDR1 SGHRS, CDR2 YFSETQ. The CDR3 loop reads CASKYGQGPVYEQYF. The CDR3 bases are TGCGCCAGCAAGTACGGACAGGGGCCGGTGTACGAGCAGTACTTC.

The V gene is TRBV3-1 (or the pseudogene TRBV3-2), the J gene TRBJ1-3; 7 positions agree with TRBD1. V trimming: 1 base; J trimming: 4 bases; junction bases outside the gene matches: 4. The germline gives CDR1 LGHDT, CDR2 YNNKEL (reference sequence). The CDR3 has 15 residues. In nucleotides, the CDR3 is TGTGCCAGCAGCCAAGGACAGGGATCGGGAAACACCATATATTTT. It yields the protein CASSQGQGSGNTIYF.

The rearrangement joins TRBV21-1 to TRBJ2-2; whether TRBD2, the table's D call, matches the DNA was not checked. TRBV21-1 counts as a pseudogene. This CDR3 is 16 amino acids long. The CDR3 loop is CASSKVMRANTGELFF. As DNA, the CDR3 is TGTGCCAGCAGCAAAGTTATGAGGGCTAACACCGGGGAGCTGTTTTTT.

The gene calls are TRBV5-1 and TRBJ2-1; D is possibly TRBD1 (6 bases). Germline V CDR1 and CDR2: SGHRS, YFSETQ. Trimming took off 4 bases at V and 0 bases at J, with 14 bases between the two ends. The CDR3 loop spans 16 amino acids. The DNA for the CDR3 is TGCGCCAGCAGCCCCTCAGGGGCTGGCTCCTACAATGAGCAGTTCTTC. This encodes CASSPSGAGSYNEQFF.

This clone has a single count. This chain joins TRBV7-6 and TRBJ2-7, with 11 bases fitting TRBD2. The CDR3 spans 14 residues. Germline CDR1 and CDR2: SGHVS and FNYEAQ. Trimming cost V 3 bases and J 4 bases; bases outside gene matches: 2. The CDR3 DNA sequence: TGTGCCAGCAGCTTGACTAGCGGGACTTACGAGCAGTACTTC. It codes for CASSLTSGTYEQYF.

The chain links TRBV11-2 to TRBJ1-6; D might be TRBD1 (6 bases). The CDR3 is 14 residues long. Trimming pared 0 bases from V and 7 bases from J, leaving 7 bases between. In germline, CDR1 is SGHAT, CDR2 FQNNGV. The CDR3 bases are TGTGCCAGCAGCTTAGATAGGGGGAATTCACCCCTCCACTTT. This translates into CASSLDRGNSPLHF.

This chain uses TRBV4-1 with TRBJ1-6, with a weak D call TRBD1 (6 bases). Trimming took off 4 bases at V and 10 bases at J, with 17 bases between the two ends. The CDR3 has 15 residues. Germline loops: CDR1 MGHRA, CDR2 YSYEKL. The CDR3 sequence is CASSPTPTGSSPLHF. CDR3 sequence (DNA): TGCGCCAGCAGCCCGACCCCAACAGGGAGCTCACCCCTCCACTTT.

The chain employs TRBV5-6 and TRBJ2-7, with 9 bases matching TRBD1. V was pared by 3 bases and J by 2 bases, with 15 bases of the junction left unmatched. The length of the CDR3 is 18 residues. In germline, CDR1 is SGHDT, CDR2 YYEEEE. CDR3 sequence reads: CASSSHVDRGTKPYEQYF. The CDR3 DNA is TGTGCCAGCAGCTCTCACGTTGACAGGGGGACAAAACCCTACGAGCAGTACTTC.

The gene calls are TRBV4-1 and TRBJ2-3; 8 bases are a match to TRBD1. Per the germline V gene, CDR1 is MGHRA and CDR2 is YSYEKL. The junction had 3 bases not matched to a gene; V was cut back by 5 bases and J by 8 bases. This CDR3 comprises 12 residues. CDR3 sequence (DNA): TGCGCCAGCAGCTCTACAGGGGGTACGCAGTATTTT. It yields the protein CASSSTGGTQYF.

The sample holds a few counts of this clone. The V call is TRBV29-1, the J call TRBJ2-7; 10 nucleotides agree with TRBD2. The CDR3 length is 18 residues. V lost 1 base to trimming and J lost 7 bases; unmatched junction nucleotides: 19. CDR1 is SQVTM, CDR2 ANQGSEA, per germline. The CDR3 is CSVEVVSHLAGVTEEQYF. In DNA, the CDR3 is TGCAGCGTTGAAGTTGTAAGTCATCTAGCGGGAGTTACGGAAGAGCAGTACTTC.

V and J are TRBV10-2 and TRBJ1-5, with D possibly TRBD1 on 5 matching bases. CDR1 is WSHSY and CDR2 is SAAADI in the germline V gene. V was clipped by 6 bases and J by 0 bases, with 9 bases between them. The CDR3 runs 14 residues. The DNA for the CDR3 is TGCGCCAGCAGCCGGGACTTTAGCAATCAGCCCCAGCATTTT. It specifies CASSRDFSNQPQHF.

This clone was observed a few times. V usage is TRBV4-2 and J usage is TRBJ2-1; possibly TRBD2 for D (6 bases). The CDR3 totals 16 residues. V was trimmed by 0 bases and J by 4 bases, leaving 13 bases between them. Germline CDR1 is LGHNA and CDR2 is YNFKEQ. CDR3 sequence (DNA): TGTGCCAGCAGCCAAGAAGGTCCTAGCGAATACAATGAGCAGTTCTTC. It yields the protein CASSQEGPSEYNEQFF.

The chain couples TRBV5-4 to TRBJ2-7; 13 bases align to TRBD2. J was trimmed by 6 bases and V by 4 bases; bases with no gene match: 10. The CDR3 runs 16 residues. From germline, CDR1 is SGHNT and CDR2 YYREEE (reference sequence). The CDR3 DNA follows: TGTGCCAGCAGCCCGGAGACTAGCGGGAGGATTCGCGAGCAGTACTTC. It encodes CASSPETSGRIREQYF.

J is TRBJ2-1 and V is TRBV19; D might be TRBD2 (6 bases). The germline CDR1 and CDR2 sequences are LNHDA and SQIVND (reference sequence). V lost 4 bases and J 2 bases, leaving 12 bases between the germline ends. CDR3 length: 15 residues. CDR3 nucleotide sequence: TGTGCCAGTAGTAGGGACGGGAGCCCCTACAATGAGCAGTTCTTC. This translates into CASSRDGSPYNEQFF.

This clone showed up just a few times. The gene calls are TRBV2 and TRBJ2-3, with D possibly being TRBD1 (6 bases). The germline V and J ends were trimmed by 6 bases and 4 bases, with 8 bases remaining between them. Germline V gene data show CDR1 as SNHLY and CDR2 as FYNNEI. The CDR3 covers 12 residues. CDR3 loop: CASSRQADTQYF. The CDR3 DNA follows: TGTGCCAGCAGCAGACAGGCAGATACGCAGTATTTT.

The chain has TRBV4-3 and TRBJ1-2; the D gene is possibly TRBD1 (5 bases). V lost 0 bases and J lost 8, with 13 bases in between. CDR3 length: 14 residues. The germline V gene has CDR1 LGHNA and CDR2 YSLEER. The CDR3 DNA reads TGCGCCAGCAGCCAAGATAGGGGATCTCCCGGCTACACCTTC. Amino acids: CASSQDRGSPGYTF.